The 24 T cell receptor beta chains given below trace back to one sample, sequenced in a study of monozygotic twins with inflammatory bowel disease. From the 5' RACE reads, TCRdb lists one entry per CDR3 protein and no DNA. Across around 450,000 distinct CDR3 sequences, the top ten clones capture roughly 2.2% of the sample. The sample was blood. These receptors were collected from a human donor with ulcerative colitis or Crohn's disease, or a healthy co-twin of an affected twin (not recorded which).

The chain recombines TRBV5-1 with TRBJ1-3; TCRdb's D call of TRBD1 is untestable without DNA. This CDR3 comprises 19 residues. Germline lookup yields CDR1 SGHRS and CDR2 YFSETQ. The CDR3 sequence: CASSFAVSGGGFSGNTIYF.

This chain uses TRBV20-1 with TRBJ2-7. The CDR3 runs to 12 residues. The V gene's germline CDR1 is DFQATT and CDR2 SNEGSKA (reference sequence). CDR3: CSASGRHYEQYF.

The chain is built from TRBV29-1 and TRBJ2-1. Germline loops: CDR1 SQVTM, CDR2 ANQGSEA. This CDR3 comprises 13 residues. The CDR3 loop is CSVQESSYNEQFF.

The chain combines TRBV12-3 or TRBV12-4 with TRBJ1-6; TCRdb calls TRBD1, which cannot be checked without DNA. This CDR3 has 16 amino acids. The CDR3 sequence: CASSPLFGVVNSPLHF.

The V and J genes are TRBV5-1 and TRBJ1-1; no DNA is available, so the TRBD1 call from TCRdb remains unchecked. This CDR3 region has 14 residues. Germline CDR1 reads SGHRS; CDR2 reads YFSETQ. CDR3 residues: CASSLEGVETEAFF.

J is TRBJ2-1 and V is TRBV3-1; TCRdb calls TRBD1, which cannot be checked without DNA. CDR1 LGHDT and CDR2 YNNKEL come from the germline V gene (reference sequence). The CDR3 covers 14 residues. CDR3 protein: CASSQGAGVNEQFF.

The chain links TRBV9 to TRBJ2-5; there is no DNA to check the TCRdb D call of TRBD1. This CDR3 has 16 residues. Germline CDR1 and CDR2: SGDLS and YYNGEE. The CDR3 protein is CASSVGQGIDQETQYF.

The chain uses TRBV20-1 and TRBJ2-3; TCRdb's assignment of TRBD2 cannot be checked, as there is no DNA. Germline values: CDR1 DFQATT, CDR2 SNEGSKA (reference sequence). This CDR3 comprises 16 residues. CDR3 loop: CSARSGLAENTDTQYF.

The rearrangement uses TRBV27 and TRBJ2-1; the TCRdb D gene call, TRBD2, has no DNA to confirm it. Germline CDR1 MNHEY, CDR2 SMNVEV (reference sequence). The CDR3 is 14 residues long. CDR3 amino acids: CASKGSGAYNEQFF.

The CDR3 region is CASSQEKRLGEQFF. V usage is TRBV4-3 and J usage is TRBJ2-1; TCRdb's D gene call, TRBD2, goes unchecked for lack of DNA. Germline-derived CDR1 and CDR2 are LGHNA and YSLEER. This CDR3 comprises 14 residues.

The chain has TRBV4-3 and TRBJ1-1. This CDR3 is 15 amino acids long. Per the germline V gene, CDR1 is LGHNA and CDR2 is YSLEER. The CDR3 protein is CASSQETWGNTEAFF.

CDR3 protein: CASSLGTGYEQYF. The chain links TRBV5-1 to TRBJ2-7; the D gene TCRdb calls, TRBD1, cannot be checked with no DNA. The CDR3 consists of 13 residues. Germline V gene data show CDR1 as SGHRS and CDR2 as YFSETQ.

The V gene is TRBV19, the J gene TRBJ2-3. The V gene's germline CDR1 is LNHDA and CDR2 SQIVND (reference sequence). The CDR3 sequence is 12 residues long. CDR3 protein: CASRLSGDTQYF.

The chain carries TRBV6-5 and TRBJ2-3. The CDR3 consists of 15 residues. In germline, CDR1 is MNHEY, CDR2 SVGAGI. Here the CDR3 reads CASSYSAGHTDTQYF.

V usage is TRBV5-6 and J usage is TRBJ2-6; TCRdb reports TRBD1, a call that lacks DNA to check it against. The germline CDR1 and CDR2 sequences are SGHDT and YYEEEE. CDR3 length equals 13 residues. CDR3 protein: CASTGAGANVLTF.

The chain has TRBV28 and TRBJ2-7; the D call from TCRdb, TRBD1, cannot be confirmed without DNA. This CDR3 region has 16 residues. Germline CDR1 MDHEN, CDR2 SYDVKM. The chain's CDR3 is CASRPAGTIYSYEQYF.

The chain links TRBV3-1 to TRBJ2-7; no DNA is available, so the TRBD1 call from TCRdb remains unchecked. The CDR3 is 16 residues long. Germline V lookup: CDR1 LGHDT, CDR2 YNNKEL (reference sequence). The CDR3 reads CASSRDRGRLTYEQYF.

The CDR3: CASSTTSGSGNEQFF. V usage is TRBV19 and J usage is TRBJ2-1; TCRdb designates TRBD2, a call that cannot be tested without DNA. The germline V gene has CDR1 LNHDA and CDR2 SQIVND (reference sequence). The CDR3 runs to 15 residues.

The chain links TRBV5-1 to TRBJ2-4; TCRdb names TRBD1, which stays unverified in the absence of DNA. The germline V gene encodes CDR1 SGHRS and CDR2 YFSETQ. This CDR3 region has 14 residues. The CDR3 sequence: CASSLWSPGNIQYF.

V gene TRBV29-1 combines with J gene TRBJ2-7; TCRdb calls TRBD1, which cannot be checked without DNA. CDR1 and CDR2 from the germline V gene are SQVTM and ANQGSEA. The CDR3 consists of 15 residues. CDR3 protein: CSVEDRQGLTYEQYF.

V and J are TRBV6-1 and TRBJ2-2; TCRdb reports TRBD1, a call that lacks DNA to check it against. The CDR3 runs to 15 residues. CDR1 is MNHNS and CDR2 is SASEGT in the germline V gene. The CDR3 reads CASRDGTGNTGELFF.

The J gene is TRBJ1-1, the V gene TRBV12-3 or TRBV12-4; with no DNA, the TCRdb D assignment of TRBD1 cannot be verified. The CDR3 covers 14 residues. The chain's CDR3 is CASSLRGGNTEAFF.

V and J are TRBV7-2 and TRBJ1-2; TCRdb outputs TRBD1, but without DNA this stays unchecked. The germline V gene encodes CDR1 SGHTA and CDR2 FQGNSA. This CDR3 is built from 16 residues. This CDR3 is CASSLGALDRGFGYTF.

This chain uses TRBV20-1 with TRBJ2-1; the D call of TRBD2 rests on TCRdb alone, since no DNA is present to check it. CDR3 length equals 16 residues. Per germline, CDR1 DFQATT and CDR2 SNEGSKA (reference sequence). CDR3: CSASFVTSGRAYEQFF.